A single sample gave rise to the 11 T cell receptor beta chains below, sequenced in a study of vaccination effects on CD4 cells after COVID-19. With the ViraFEST assay, the study expanded antigen-specific CD4+ T cells using viral peptide pools, then sequenced them. Between days 9 and 11 of culture, CD4+ T cells were separated out. Participants each got two BNT162b2 or mRNA-1273 vaccine doses. Antigens for these TCRs are unknown. Assay used: immunoSEQ multiplex PCR; TCRdb lists only in-frame clones, some missing. The table has some 69,000 clones, over 70% seen once. The sequencing here drew on CD4+ T cells from PBMCs cultured with HCoV-229E spike peptides, taken after COVID-19 vaccination. Every receptor here comes from a human donor who received a COVID-19 vaccine.

The genes are TRBV7-3 and TRBJ1-3, with a possible D match to TRBD1 (5 bases). V dropped 3 bases and J dropped 0 bases, with 12 bases sitting between them. The CDR3 loop spans 16 amino acids. The V gene's germline CDR1 is SGHTA and CDR2 FQGTGA. The CDR3 is CASSFLGDGSGNTIYF. DNA of the CDR3: TGTGCCAGCAGCTTCTTAGGGGACGGCTCTGGAAACACCATATATTTT.

This rearrangement joins TRBV6-1 to TRBJ2-5, with D tentatively TRBD1 or TRBD2 (5 bases each). The CDR3 covers 17 residues. Germline CDR1 and CDR2: MNHNS and SASEGT. V gave up 4 bases and J gave up 2 bases, with 20 bases separating them. CDR3 loop: CASSVGPRGAGQETQYF. The CDR3 DNA reads TGTGCCAGCAGTGTAGGGCCAAGGGGCGCGGGTCAAGAGACCCAGTACTTC.

The V gene is TRBV19, the J gene TRBJ1-2; 7 positions agree with TRBD1. The ends lost 4 bases at V and 5 bases at J; junction bases unmatched: 7. Per germline, CDR1 LNHDA and CDR2 SQIVND (reference sequence). There are 14 residues in the CDR3. In DNA form, the CDR3 reads TGTGCCAGTAGTACTCAGACAGGGCCGTATGGCTACACCTTC. It translates to CASSTQTGPYGYTF.

The J gene is TRBJ2-3, the V gene TRBV6-5; D gene uncertain. CDR1 MNHEY and CDR2 SVGAGI come from the germline V gene. Trimming shortened V by 0 bases and J by 2 bases, and 6 bases separated the two germline ends. The CDR3 spans 14 residues. This chain's CDR3 is CASSYSRVTDTQYF. The CDR3 DNA sequence: TGTGCCAGCAGTTACTCTCGGGTCACAGATACGCAGTATTTT.

The chain links TRBV28 to TRBJ1-2, with D hard to call. Germline V gene data show CDR1 as MDHEN and CDR2 as SYDVKM. V lost 4 bases and J lost 8, with 14 bases in between. The CDR3 loop spans 13 amino acids. The CDR3 spells CASSSRPERGYTF. CDR3 DNA: TGTGCCAGCAGTTCCCGACCGGAGAGGGGCTACACCTTC.

V usage is TRBV6-1 and J usage is TRBJ2-1; TRBD1 is a possible D gene (6 bases). Germline CDR1 reads MNHNS; CDR2 reads SASEGT. The length of the CDR3 is 15 residues. V was shortened by 0 bases and J by 7 bases, with 13 bases between the two germline ends. The CDR3 region is CASSEAGVRGNEQFF. The CDR3 DNA follows: TGTGCCAGCAGTGAAGCGGGGGTAAGGGGGAATGAGCAGTTCTTC.

CDR3 bases: TGCGCCAGCAGTCGGGACAGGGGAACTAACTATGGCTACACCTTC. Protein product: CASSRDRGTNYGYTF. This chain uses TRBV10-1 with TRBJ1-2, with 10 bases matching TRBD1. This CDR3 contains 15 residues. CDR1 WNHNN and CDR2 SYGVQD come from the germline V gene (reference sequence). With 5 bases clipped from V and 0 bases from J, the junction kept 3 bases outside the gene matches.

The chain combines TRBV7-2 with TRBJ1-2; no clear D. V lost 8 bases and J lost 0, with 19 bases in between. The germline V gene encodes CDR1 SGHTA and CDR2 FQGNSA. The CDR3 is 16 amino acids. The DNA of the CDR3 is TGTGCCAGCTCGAGGAACCCCTCTACAGCTAACTATGGCTACACCTTC. It codes for CASSRNPSTANYGYTF.

The CDR3, as DNA: TGTGCCAGCAGCCGCCGGGAACCCTATGGCTACACCTTC. This gives the protein CASSRREPYGYTF. V usage is TRBV7-9 and J usage is TRBJ1-2; D uncertain. Germline V gene sequence: CDR1 SEHNR, CDR2 FQNEAQ (reference sequence). V lost 5 bases and J 4 bases, leaving 11 bases between the germline ends. The CDR3 has 13 residues.

In its sample, this clone was seen a few times. This chain uses TRBV6-2 or TRBV6-3 with TRBJ1-2, with no clear D. Germline loops: CDR1 MNHEY, CDR2 SVGEGT. V lost 0 bases and J lost 5, with 4 bases in between. The length of the CDR3 is 12 residues. CDR3 amino acids: CASSYSSYGYTF. The CDR3 coding sequence is TGTGCCAGCAGTTACTCGAGTTATGGCTACACCTTC.

The rearrangement joins TRBV5-1 to TRBJ1-2, with D unresolved. The germline V and J ends were trimmed by 0 bases and 7 bases, with 16 bases remaining between them. Per the germline V gene, CDR1 is SGHRS and CDR2 is YFSETQ. This CDR3 region has 15 residues. CDR3 sequence: CASSLEGGTTRGYTF. CDR3 nucleotides: TGCGCCAGCAGCTTGGAAGGCGGCACCACGCGTGGCTACACCTTC.